The 6 T cell receptor beta chains given below trace back to one sample, sequenced in a study of shared clonotypes between healthy human individuals. Assay: immunoSEQ multiplex PCR; the TCRdb copy retains only in-frame clones and omits some. The data show 1 million to 1.2 million clones, with roughly 80% seen just once and approximately 0.9% held by the top ten. Sequenced material: memory CD4+ T cells from PBMCs. Described subset: CD45RA-negative fraction. The origin of the receptors is a man between 18 and 35 years old in good health. Some clones in this sample may be carry-over from other donors' samples.

This clone was recorded a few times. The V and J genes are TRBV5-6 and TRBJ2-5; 7 bases align to TRBD2. The V gene's germline CDR1 is SGHDT and CDR2 YYEEEE. Unmatched junction bases numbered 6, after V lost 1 base and J lost 3 bases. The CDR3 spans 15 residues. This chain's CDR3 is CASSLRPSGEETQYF. The CDR3 coding sequence is TGTGCCAGCAGCTTGAGGCCTAGCGGAGAAGAGACCCAGTACTTC. The variable domain in full, with the rest retrieved from reference TRBV5-6 and TRBJ2-5, is DAGVTQSPTHLIKTRGQQVTLRCSPKSGHDTVSWYQQALGQGPQFIFQYYEEEERQRGNFPDRFSGHQFPNYSSELNVNALLLGDSALYLCASSLRPSGEETQYFGPGTRLLVL.

The V gene is TRBV5-4, the J gene TRBJ1-5; D is ambiguous. CDR1 SGHNT and CDR2 YYREEE come from the germline V gene (reference sequence). V lost 1 base to trimming and J lost 3 bases, with 8 bases between them. The CDR3 consists of 14 residues. This chain's CDR3 is CASSLNGFNQPQHF. In nucleotides, the CDR3 is TGTGCCAGCAGCTTGAATGGGTTCAATCAGCCCCAGCATTTT. Full variable domain (outside the CDR3, taken from reference TRBV5-4 and TRBJ1-5): ETGVTQSPTHLIKTRGQQVTLRCSSQSGHNTVSWYQQALGQGPQFIFQYYREEENGRGNFPPRFSGLQFPNYSSELNVNALELDDSALYLCASSLNGFNQPQHFGDGTRLSIL.

This rearrangement joins TRBV5-1 to TRBJ2-7, with 10 bases identical to TRBD2. Per germline, CDR1 SGHRS and CDR2 YFSETQ. V gave up 4 bases and J gave up 7 bases; unmatched junction bases: 14. The CDR3 extends over 16 amino acids. The CDR3 region has the DNA TGCGCCAGCAGCCTTGGGGTAGCGGGGGGATATGAGGAGCAGTACTTC. Encoded protein: CASSLGVAGGYEEQYF.

The table lists this clone with a few counts. In DNA, the CDR3 is TGTGCCAGTAGTTCAATCCGGGACAGGGGACTTAATAGCAATCAGCCCCAGCATTTT. Protein sequence: CASSSIRDRGLNSNQPQHF. This sequence joins TRBV19 and TRBJ1-5; TRBD1 agrees at 10 bases. The CDR3 consists of 19 residues. Germline CDR1 LNHDA, CDR2 SQIVND (reference sequence). J lost 0 bases, V lost 5 bases, and 13 bases had no gene match.

The gene calls are TRBV7-2 and TRBJ1-2, with unresolved D. Per the germline V gene, CDR1 is SGHTA and CDR2 is FQGNSA. V lost 2 bases to trimming and J lost 0 bases, with 10 bases between them. The CDR3 spans 15 residues. CDR3 in DNA: TGTGCCAGCAGCTTACGTACATCTACTAACTATGGCTACACCTTC. Translating gives CASSLRTSTNYGYTF.

The chain combines TRBV30 with TRBJ1-2, with D possibly TRBD1 on 5 matching bases. This CDR3 spans 13 amino acids. The germline V gene has CDR1 GTSNPN and CDR2 SVGIG (reference sequence). Trimming removed 5 bases at V and 2 bases at J, with 12 bases between. The CDR3 here is CAWAGTPNYGYTF. CDR3 nucleotides: TGTGCCTGGGCCGGGACGCCGAACTATGGCTACACCTTC.